Ten or more counts support the clone carrying this TCR beta chain. TCRdb reprocessed the 5' RACE reads with MiXCR, giving one entry per CDR3 protein. The repertoire holds around 610,000 distinct CDR3 sequences, with roughly 12% as singletons. CDR1 is KGHDR and CDR2 is SFDVKD in the germline V gene. With 4 bases removed from V and 5 bases from J, the gap between germline ends came to 4 bases. CDR3 size: 11 residues. The record originates from a study of T cells after yellow fever vaccination. Sequencing used PBMCs, obtained on the day of the yellow fever booster vaccination. The receptor comes from a young man who received the YFV17D yellow fever vaccine. The chain joins TRBV24-1 to TRBJ2-5; D is uncertain. The CDR3 nucleotides read TGTGCCACCAGTGAGACGGAGACCCAGTACTTC. It codes for CATSETETQYF.